This is a list of T cell receptor beta chains from one sample in a study of preoperative IRX-2 immunotherapy in early breast cancer. Produced via immunoSEQ multiplex PCR; TCRdb's table is partial and in-frame only. The top ten hold roughly 2.4% of the sample, which has 20,000 to 30,000 clones, about four fifths seen once. The sequencing used lymph node tissue, collected before IRX-2 immunotherapy. The receptors were sampled from a human donor with breast cancer. Both conserved end residues are part of each CDR3.

v_call cdr3_aa
TRBV6-8 CASSDIQGNGYTF
TRBV19 CASSMDDRPYGYTF
TRBV6-8 CASRQGRTSGGGETQYF
TRBV12-5 CASGLEGSEVLQETQYF
TRBV11-3 CASSPERGTQETQYF
TRBV6-8 CASRGRDRGEETQYF
TRBV12-2 CAAEAGQYSGANVLTF
TRBV11-3 CASSLVGSRANEQYF
TRBV28 CASSGRIYNQPQHF
TRBV7-6 CASRDGTVEYYSNQPQHF
TRBV6-8 CASRVSIKNTEAFF
TRBV19 CASSRGAREPQHF
TRBV18 CASSPYVQVRQNPTGNTIYF
TRBV28 CASSFPPPDGYGYTF
TRBV5-1 CASSLEGTGKVNEQFF
TRBV6-8 CASSDAIAGGKLAGELFF
TRBV6-8 CASSYPTSGQPNYGYTF
TRBV6-8 CASSYSLSVGASGYTF
TRBV30 CAWKEMVTGLPDTQYF
TRBV18 CASSPYSMNTEAFF
TRBV11-3 CASSLGWGYTEAFF
TRBV7-8 CASSPRGSTEAFF
TRBV11-3 CASSLGSGQETQYF
TRBV10-1 CASSEWQGPHSPLHF
TRBV19 CASSARGGPYEQYF
TRBV18 CASSQDSGTSSYNSPLHF
TRBV18 CASSPRGRTDTQYF
TRBV11-3 CASSPSGTANSPLHF
TRBV19 CASSTGGGNQPQHF
TRBV5-1 CASRSTAVNTEAFF
TRBV29-1 CSGVSSGGPETQYF
TRBV18 CASVVGQGATDTQYF
TRBV5-1 CASATGDRVDSPLHF
TRBV19 CASSLDPVETAPLHF
TRBV19 CASSNYGQLYEQYF
TRBV6-8 CASSTRDAKYSNQPQHF
TRBV28 CASSLRGYSNQPQHF
TRBV6-8 CAISGSTTDTQYF
TRBV29-1 CSVEVGVNTGELFF
TRBV6-8 CASLGLAGTGELFF
TRBV1 CASSRTGTPNTGELFF
TRBV28 CASSLLSTSGGANTQYF
TRBV14 CASSQDLSPGYSYEQYF
TRBV5-1 CASSLEWMNTEAFF
TRBV28 CASSDSSGGNEQYF
TRBV19 CASKKDAGGYTF
TRBV6-8 CATSPQSGIGELFF
TRBV6-8 CAVQGSGNTIYF
TRBV18 CASSPQEGKAGGYTF
TRBV11-3 CASSLGAGTGNNEQFF
TRBV6-8 CASQPLSSGQETQYF
TRBV6-8 CASRNPGNTEAFF
TRBV6-8 CATLPGTGATQYF
TRBV11-3 CASSLDPASGNTIYF
TRBV7-6 CASSLGGEGYGYTF
TRBV6-8 CASSYSFYEQYF